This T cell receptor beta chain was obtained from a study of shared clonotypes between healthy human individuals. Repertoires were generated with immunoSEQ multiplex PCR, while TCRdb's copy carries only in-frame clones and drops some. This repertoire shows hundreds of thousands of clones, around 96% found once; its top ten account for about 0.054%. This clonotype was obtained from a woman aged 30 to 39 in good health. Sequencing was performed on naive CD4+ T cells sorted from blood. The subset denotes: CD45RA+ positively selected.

DNA of the CDR3: TGTGCCAGCAGTCTCAGCCTAGCGGGAGGGCTGGAGACCCAGTACTTC. Amino acid sequence: CASSLSLAGGLETQYF. The chain has TRBV28 and TRBJ2-5; 12 nucleotides agree with TRBD2. The CDR3 extends over 16 amino acids. Trimming cost V 5 bases and J 5 bases; bases outside gene matches: 9. Germline CDR1 is MDHEN and CDR2 is SYDVKM.